These T cell receptor beta chains were read from a single sample in a study of blood T cell repertoires in COVID-19. TCRdb's copy holds only in-frame clones and misses some; the assay was immunoSEQ multiplex PCR. Here the sample spans 250,000 to 350,000 clones, roughly 88% being singletons. Sample: PBMCs or T cells enriched from blood (not recorded which). These receptors came from a woman under 40 who had recovered from COVID-19. Both conserved end residues are part of each CDR3. Each record gives: D gene, V gene, J gene, clone size, CDR3 length, CDR3 protein, CDR3 DNA. D genes are given only for firm matches. The size of a clone is reported for some rows only, either as once, few or many, or as a class for expanded clones.

NA	TRBV27	TRBJ2-5	NA	14	CASSFRDQEETQYF	TGTGCCAGCAGTTTCCGGGATCAAGAGGAGACCCAGTACTTC
TRBD2	TRBV28	TRBJ2-3	NA	15	CASSSLAGGPDTQYF	TGTGCCAGCAGTTCTTTAGCGGGGGGCCCAGATACGCAGTATTTT
TRBD1	TRBV2	TRBJ1-6	NA	15	CASWVKDRGNSPLHF	TGTGCCAGCTGGGTAAAAGACAGGGGGAATTCACCCCTCCACTTT
NA	TRBV7-2	TRBJ2-1	NA	13	CASSLMRQNEQFF	TGTGCCAGCAGCTTAATGCGGCAAAATGAGCAGTTCTTC
TRBD2	TRBV5-5	TRBJ2-7	NA	17	CASSSEYWGEGLYEQYF	TGTGCCAGCAGCTCGGAATATTGGGGGGAGGGCCTCTACGAGCAGTACTTC
TRBD1	TRBV19	TRBJ1-3	once	16	CASSPGQEISGNTIYF	TGTGCCAGTAGCCCGGGACAGGAGATCTCTGGAAACACCATATATTTT
TRBD1	TRBV5-1	TRBJ1-6	NA	14	CASSYGQVGSPLHF	TGCGCCAGCAGCTATGGACAGGTCGGTTCACCCCTCCACTTT
NA	TRBV15	TRBJ1-5	NA	14	CATSPGEFNQPQHF	TGTGCCACCAGCCCCGGGGAGTTCAATCAGCCCCAGCATTTT
NA	TRBV28	TRBJ1-2	NA	15	CASTGGRTLAYGYTF	TGTGCCAGCACGGGGGGCAGAACGTTAGCTTATGGCTACACCTTC
TRBD2	TRBV7-8	TRBJ2-3	NA	17	CASSLGTSGRSTDTQYF	TGTGCCAGCAGCCTGGGGACTAGCGGGAGATCCACAGATACGCAGTATTTT
NA	TRBV30	TRBJ1-2	NA	12	CAWSAGVYGYTF	TGTGCCTGGAGCGCAGGGGTTTATGGCTACACCTTC
NA	TRBV7-2	TRBJ1-2	few	14	CASKYNPGDSGYTF	TGTGCCAGCAAATATAATCCCGGGGATAGTGGCTACACCTTC
TRBD1	TRBV6-6	TRBJ1-2	NA	14	CASSYDRGNYGYTF	TGTGCCAGCAGTTACGACAGGGGTAACTATGGCTACACCTTC
TRBD1	TRBV29-1	TRBJ2-7	once	13	CSVTRTGGDEQYF	TGCAGCGTAACGAGGACAGGGGGCGACGAGCAGTACTTC
TRBD2	TRBV6-5	TRBJ2-3	NA	15	CASRRIAGGTDTQYF	TGTGCCAGCAGGCGAATAGCGGGAGGGACAGATACGCAGTATTTT
NA	TRBV6-5	TRBJ2-5	NA	11	CASMRGETQYF	TGTGCCAGCATGCGGGGAGAGACCCAGTACTTC
NA	TRBV11-3	TRBJ1-1	NA	15	CASSLTWGENTEAFF	TGTGCCAGCAGCTTAACCTGGGGGGAAAACACTGAAGCTTTCTTT
TRBD1	TRBV3-1/TRBV3-2	TRBJ1-4	NA	17	CASSQVPGGSGKEKLFF	TGTGCCAGCAGCCAAGTCCCAGGGGGATCTGGGAAGGAAAAACTGTTTTTT
NA	TRBV21-1	TRBJ1-5	few	18	CASSQEDRMGRGNQPQHF	TGTGCCAGCAGCCAAGAGGACAGGATGGGGAGAGGCAATCAGCCCCAGCATTTT
TRBD1	TRBV6-2/TRBV6-3	TRBJ1-5	NA	12	CASSQGVRPQHF	TGTGCCAGCAGTCAGGGGGTCCGGCCCCAGCATTTT
TRBD1	TRBV19	TRBJ1-2	NA	15	CASSLELRGHYGYTF	TGTGCCAGTAGTCTTGAGCTCAGGGGGCACTATGGCTACACCTTC
TRBD2	TRBV25-1	TRBJ2-7	NA	13	CASRTSGGYEQYF	TGTGCCAGCAGGACTAGCGGGGGCTACGAGCAGTACTTC
TRBD1	TRBV4-1	TRBJ1-2	NA	17	CASSEGARDSKYYGYTF	TGCGCCAGCAGCGAAGGGGCCCGGGACAGTAAGTACTATGGCTACACCTTC
NA	TRBV27	TRBJ2-1	NA	16	CASKFLGSLTDNEQFF	TGTGCCAGTAAATTTTTGGGGAGCCTTACTGACAATGAGCAGTTCTTC
TRBD2	TRBV9	TRBJ2-3	once	15	CASSVSSGRTDTQYF	TGTGCCAGCAGCGTAAGTAGCGGGAGGACAGATACGCAGTATTTT
NA	TRBV4-1	TRBJ2-7	NA	13	CASSQVISYEQYF	TGCGCCAGCAGCCAAGTGATTAGCTACGAGCAGTACTTC
TRBD1	TRBV6-2/TRBV6-3	TRBJ2-2	once	18	CASSYMSRGPLSTGELFF	TGTGCCAGCAGTTACATGTCCAGGGGGCCTCTGTCTACCGGGGAGCTGTTTTTT
TRBD1	TRBV18	TRBJ1-1	NA	15	CASSPGQGGNTEAFF	TGTGCCAGCTCACCAGGACAGGGGGGGAACACTGAAGCTTTCTTT
NA	TRBV4-3	TRBJ1-2	NA	16	CASSQHPSGGEDGYTF	TGCGCCAGCAGCCAACATCCAAGCGGGGGGGAGGATGGCTACACCTTC
TRBD1	TRBV5-4	TRBJ1-1	NA	14	CASSYKQGDTEAFF	TGTGCCAGCAGTTATAAACAGGGGGACACTGAAGCTTTCTTT
NA	TRBV27	TRBJ2-7	NA	12	CASSPNSYEQYF	TGTGCCAGCAGTCCAAACTCCTACGAGCAGTACTTC
NA	TRBV5-1	TRBJ2-7	NA	17	CASSLAGARGGSYEQYF	TGCGCCAGCAGCTTGGCCGGTGCGAGGGGGGGCTCCTACGAGCAGTACTTC
NA	TRBV10-2	TRBJ2-1	once	17	CASSEPPFWSSYNEQFF	TGCGCCAGCAGTGAACCCCCCTTTTGGAGCTCCTACAATGAGCAGTTCTTC
NA	TRBV6-5	TRBJ1-5	NA	15	CASNIDSWGNQPQHF	TGTGCCAGCAACATAGACTCCTGGGGCAATCAGCCCCAGCATTTT
NA	TRBV15	TRBJ1-1	NA	13	CATSRDRRGPAFF	TGTGCCACCAGCAGAGACAGAAGAGGGCCAGCTTTCTTT
TRBD2	TRBV20-1	TRBJ2-1	once	15	CSASGSGGDSNEQFF	TGCAGTGCTAGTGGGAGCGGGGGGGATTCGAATGAGCAGTTCTTC
NA	TRBV24-1	TRBJ2-7	NA	15	CATSASLSYEDEQYF	TGTGCCACCAGTGCCTCTCTGTCGTATGAGGATGAGCAGTACTTC
NA	TRBV3-1/TRBV3-2	TRBJ2-2	once	14	CASSRTGSTGELFF	TGTGCCAGCAGCAGAACAGGGTCCACCGGGGAGCTGTTTTTT
NA	TRBV7-9	TRBJ2-7	NA	16	CASSHPPWRTPYEQYF	TGTGCCAGCAGCCATCCGCCCTGGAGGACGCCCTACGAGCAGTACTTC
NA	TRBV10-3	TRBJ1-2	NA	16	CAISESSTAANYGYTF	TGTGCCATCAGTGAGTCGTCAACAGCCGCTAACTATGGCTACACCTTC
NA	TRBV5-1	TRBJ2-5	once	8	CASKIQYF	TGCGCCAGCAAAATACAGTACTTC
NA	TRBV7-6	TRBJ1-2	NA	15	CASSLGAGTNYGYTF	TGTGCCAGCAGCTTAGGAGCGGGAACTAACTATGGCTACACCTTC
NA	TRBV15	TRBJ2-7	NA	14	CATSRDHRFYEQYF	TGTGCCACCAGCAGAGATCACAGGTTCTACGAGCAGTACTTC
TRBD1	TRBV6-5	TRBJ1-2	NA	14	CASSPGQGYYGYTF	TGTGCCAGCAGTCCGGGACAGGGCTACTATGGCTACACCTTC
TRBD1	TRBV7-2	TRBJ1-3	NA	17	CASSLSRQGLPGNTIYF	TGTGCCAGCAGCTTATCTCGACAGGGGTTACCTGGAAACACCATATATTTT
NA	TRBV19	TRBJ1-5	NA	16	CASSMALTGLRQPQHF	TGTGCCAGTAGTATGGCCCTCACAGGGCTGCGGCAGCCCCAGCATTTT
TRBD2	TRBV3-1/TRBV3-2	TRBJ2-2	NA	18	CASSQDFWREDHTGELFF	TGTGCCAGCAGCCAGGACTTCTGGCGGGAGGACCACACCGGGGAGCTGTTTTTT
TRBD1	TRBV4-1	TRBJ1-3	NA	15	CASSPRGPSGNTIYF	TGCGCCAGCAGCCCGAGGGGGCCCTCTGGAAACACCATATATTTT
NA	TRBV6-2/TRBV6-3	TRBJ1-1	NA	13	CASSLNTNTEAFF	TGTGCCAGCAGTCTCAACACGAACACTGAAGCTTTCTTT
TRBD2	TRBV7-2	TRBJ2-5	NA	13	CATSGGDQETQYF	TGTGCCACCAGCGGGGGGGACCAAGAGACCCAGTACTTC
NA	TRBV21-1	TRBJ2-3	once	16	CASRPWDSFFTDTQYF	TGTGCCAGCAGGCCTTGGGACAGTTTCTTCACAGATACGCAGTATTTT